This T cell receptor beta chain is drawn from a study of regulatory T cells in long-lasting Graves disease. Across the study: Over 5 years of antithyroid drugs with positive TSH receptor antibodies was taken to mean persistent Graves' disease. Points from the study as a whole: The persistent group shared 2,741 public clonotypes, more than the approximately 970 shared by new patients. Peripheral blood was the sole material, not thyroid tissue. TRBV28, TRBJ1-2 and TRBJ2-5 were segments that persistent disease favored.

A note on this clonotype: Its antigen is undetermined.

Combining iRepertoire HTBI primers with Arm-PCR of CDR3 regions, the authors built TCR beta libraries. TCRdb re-called the multiplex PCR reads through MiXCR, storing one row per CDR3 protein. Of more than 300,000 distinct CDR3 sequences in the sample, roughly a fifth were seen once. This CDR3 has 15 residues. Trimming pared 0 bases from V and 6 bases from J, leaving 14 bases between. The germline CDR1 and CDR2 sequences are MNHEY and SVGAGI. Time point: persistent/refractory GD, antithyroid drugs over 5 years with positive TRAb. TCR sequences were obtained from RNA taken from PBMCs. The source was peripheral blood mononuclear cells (PBMCs), collected when the disease was refractory, from a patient treated with antithyroid drugs. The rearrangement links TRBV6-5 to TRBJ1-1; D remains ambiguous. The TCR was taken from a female donor with Graves disease. The CDR3 region has the DNA TGTGCCAGCAGTTACTCCCATGGAGGGATTGCTGAAGCTTTCTTT. It codes for CASSYSHGGIAEAFF.